This passage covers 12 T cell receptor beta chains from one sample sequenced in a study of regulatory T cells in long-lasting Graves disease (dated by TCRdb to the early 2020s). Libraries came from multiplex PCR. This sample was sequenced with an Illumina HiSeq 4000. To build TCR beta libraries, CDR3 regions were amplified by Arm-PCR using iRepertoire HTBI primers. TCRdb itself trimmed the public reads at Q25 with fastp, ran MiXCR and retained productive beta chains. Entries that share a CDR3 protein sequence are merged under the most common genes and DNA. The sample includes about 530,000 distinct CDR3 sequences, with about 15% observed a single time. The ten largest make up about 25% of the sample. In the paper's terms, the time point label means: newly diagnosed GD, antithyroid drugs for less than 3 months. For both TCR sequencing and RNA sequencing, RNA was extracted from PBMCs using TRIzol. The same sample was also used in a study of T cells in Graves' hyperthyroidism and ophthalmopathy.

Source: peripheral blood mononuclear cells (PBMCs), taken at new diagnosis, from a patient treated with antithyroid drugs. These receptors were taken from a woman aged 35-65 years with Graves disease. Donor details come from another sample of the same person, matched by shared clones.

The sample holds many counts of this clonotype. V is TRBV28 and J is TRBJ1-1; no firm D call. Germline assignment: CDR1 MDHEN and CDR2 SYDVKM. The CDR3 totals 16 residues. V lost 4 bases and J 0 bases, leaving 15 bases between the germline ends. CDR3 in DNA: TGTGCCAGCAGTTCCCCCGTGGTGGCACTGAACACTGAAGCTTTCTTT. It is translated as CASSSPVVALNTEAFF.

In this sample, this clonotype turned up many times. This chain connects TRBV6-9 to TRBJ2-1; no reliable D call. V lost 4 bases to trimming and J lost 4 bases, with 11 bases between them. The CDR3 is made up of 14 amino acids. Germline V gene sequence: CDR1 MNHGY, CDR2 SVAAGI. CDR3 coding DNA: TGTGCCAGCAGTTTCACCCCCGGATACAATGAGCAGTTCTTC. It is translated as CASSFTPGYNEQFF.

This chain uses TRBV6-4 with TRBJ1-2; 10 bases align to TRBD1. The CDR3 runs 15 residues. With V trimmed by 6 bases and J by 0 bases, 4 bases remained unmatched. Germline CDR1 MRHNA, CDR2 SNTAGT. The CDR3 is CASSGTGEANYGYTF. The CDR3 DNA follows: TGTGCCAGCAGCGGGACAGGGGAGGCTAACTATGGCTACACCTTC.

Remarks on this clonotype: This likely traces to a read error, being one base from a far larger clone. This sequence joins TRBV2 and TRBJ2-3, with D perhaps TRBD1 or TRBD2 (5 bases each). CDR1 and CDR2 (germline): SNHLY, FYNNEI. Deletions cut 6 bases from V and 0 bases from J, with 10 bases between. The CDR3 spans 14 residues. The CDR3 sequence: CASSPWDSTDTQYF. The CDR3 coding sequence is TGTGCCAGCAGCCCCTGGGACAGCACAGATACGCAGTATTTT.

This clonotype was seen at least ten times. The chain is built from TRBV6-1 and TRBJ1-5, with 7 bases that match TRBD1. The germline CDR1 and CDR2 sequences are MNHNS and SASEGT. V shed 7 bases and J 3 bases; nucleotides not matched to a gene: 6. CDR3 size: 14 residues. CDR3 sequence (DNA): TGTGCCAGCAAGACCGGGACAGACAATCAGCCCCAGCATTTT. Amino acids: CASKTGTDNQPQHF.

The rearrangement joins TRBV10-1 to TRBJ2-5; 9 bases line up with TRBD1. Germline V lookup: CDR1 WNHNN, CDR2 SYGVQD (reference sequence). This CDR3 is built from 14 residues. The V gene end was trimmed by 3 bases and the J gene end by 4 bases; junction bases not matched to a gene: 3. The CDR3 here is CASSEQGAGETQYF. For the CDR3, the DNA is TGCGCCAGCAGTGAACAGGGGGCCGGAGAGACCCAGTACTTC.

This clonotype was counted at least ten times. V gene TRBV6-5 combines with J gene TRBJ2-3, with unresolved D. Germline loops: CDR1 MNHEY, CDR2 SVGAGI. The CDR3 is made up of 13 amino acids. The V end was cut by 2 bases, the J end by 0 bases, with 3 bases between. CDR3 nucleotide sequence: TGTGCCAGCAGTTACCCTAGCACAGATACGCAGTATTTT. The encoded protein is CASSYPSTDTQYF.

In its sample, this clonotype was seen many times. The rearrangement uses TRBV20-1 and TRBJ1-1; D is unresolved. CDR3 size: 13 residues. Germline-derived CDR1 and CDR2 are DFQATT and SNEGSKA (reference sequence). Trimming left V 6 bases short and J 3 bases short, with 14 bases between. The CDR3 reads CSARYQEYTEAFF. The CDR3 DNA reads as TGCAGTGCCCGGTACCAGGAGTACACTGAAGCTTTCTTT.

The V and J genes are TRBV7-9 and TRBJ2-2; 13 bases are shared with TRBD2. Germline CDR1 and CDR2: SEHNR and FQNEAQ (reference sequence). The CDR3 has 17 residues. V dropped 5 bases and J dropped 2; count of bases not matched to a gene: 5. This CDR3 reads CASSKTSGGTNTGELFF. The CDR3 DNA is TGTGCCAGCAGCAAGACTAGCGGGGGGACTAACACCGGGGAGCTGTTTTTT.

This rearrangement joins TRBV6-2 or TRBV6-3 to TRBJ2-2; 7 bases align to TRBD1. CDR1 is MNHEY and CDR2 is SVGEGT in the germline V gene. Trimming took 6 bases from V and 1 from J; bases not matched to a gene: 8. CDR3 length: 16 amino acids. In nucleotides, the CDR3 is TGTGCCAGCAGGCCCCAGGGGGTCGGGAACACCGGGGAGCTGTTTTTT. Translated: CASRPQGVGNTGELFF.

In its sample, this clonotype was seen a few times. V and J are TRBV28 and TRBJ2-4; maybe TRBD1 (6 bases). The CDR3 runs 14 residues. In germline, CDR1 is MDHEN, CDR2 SYDVKM. V shed 5 bases and J shed 2 bases, with 10 bases lying between them. CDR3 DNA: TGTGCCAGCAGTACCCGGGACACCAAAAACATTCAGTACTTC. Translation: CASSTRDTKNIQYF.

V usage is TRBV18 and J usage is TRBJ2-7, with D unresolved. The CDR3 runs 14 residues. V lost 6 bases to trimming and J lost 2 bases, with 14 bases between them. Germline V lookup: CDR1 KGHSH, CDR2 LQKENI. The CDR3 reads CASSPTDETYEQYF. The DNA of the CDR3 is TGTGCCAGCTCCCCCACGGACGAAACCTACGAGCAGTACTTC.